The entry below describes one TCR beta chain. Antigen specificity is unknown. With the 5' RACE reads reprocessed, TCRdb shows one record per CDR3 protein and no DNA. This table holds about 140,000 distinct CDR3 sequences. The data were obtained in a study of monozygotic twins with inflammatory bowel disease. Study-level points and caveats: By inverse Simpson index, TCRbeta diversity was lower in IBD patients than in healthy co-twins. No repertoire similarity difference was seen between concordant and discordant twins; power was possibly limited.

The CDR3 consists of 14 residues. Per the germline V gene, CDR1 is SGHRS and CDR2 is YFSETQ. This TCR came from a human donor with ulcerative colitis or Crohn's disease, or a healthy co-twin of an affected twin (not recorded which). The sample comprised blood. This chain links TRBV5-1 with TRBJ1-4; absent DNA, TCRdb's TRBD1 call cannot be checked. The CDR3 spells CASSLRGVGEKLFF.